This is a list of T cell receptor beta chains from one sample in a study of cytomegalovirus exposure and HLA in healthy donors. Sequencing used immunoSEQ multiplex PCR; TCRdb keeps in-frame clones, though not all of them. The profile shows fewer than 200,000 clones, around 80% of them singletons. The sequenced sample consisted of PBMCs. These TCRs come from a woman aged 40 to 49 in good health and CMV-seronegative. CDR3s include the opening cysteine and the closing phenylalanine or tryptophan. A D gene is named only where the DNA matches it firmly. Only some rows state a clone size, as once, few, many or a class for expanded clones.

j_gene: TRBJ2-5; d_gene: TRBD2; abundance: -; v_gene: TRBV29-1; CDR3aa: CSAEGGPGLEFQETQYF; CDR3nt: TGCAGCGCCGAAGGGGGGCCGGGACTAGAGTTCCAAGAGACCCAGTACTTC
j_gene: TRBJ2-3; d_gene: -; abundance: few; v_gene: TRBV25-1; CDR3aa: CASIGRFSTDTQYF; CDR3nt: TGTGCCAGCATTGGGCGTTTCAGCACAGATACGCAGTATTTT
j_gene: TRBJ2-1; d_gene: -; abundance: once; v_gene: TRBV5-4; CDR3aa: CASSPNPSAGNNEQFF; CDR3nt: TGTGCCAGCAGCCCCAACCCCTCCGCGGGTAACAATGAGCAGTTCTTC
j_gene: TRBJ1-1; d_gene: -; abundance: -; v_gene: TRBV5-1; CDR3aa: CASSLAGGGTEAFF; CDR3nt: TGCGCCAGCAGCTTGGCCGGCGGGGGCACTGAAGCTTTCTTT
j_gene: TRBJ1-2; d_gene: -; abundance: -; v_gene: TRBV11-3; CDR3aa: CASSLDLLGEPNYGYTF; CDR3nt: TGTGCCAGCAGCTTAGACTTACTGGGAGAACCTAACTATGGCTACACCTTC
j_gene: TRBJ1-1; d_gene: -; abundance: -; v_gene: TRBV15; CDR3aa: CATSRDTATVNTEAFF; CDR3nt: TGTGCCACCAGCAGAGATACGGCGACAGTGAACACTGAAGCTTTCTTT
j_gene: TRBJ2-1; d_gene: TRBD2; abundance: once; v_gene: TRBV25-1; CDR3aa: CASSDSSGGAGSYNEQFF; CDR3nt: TGTGCCAGCAGTGACTCCTCCGGGGGGGCGGGTTCCTACAATGAGCAGTTCTTC
j_gene: TRBJ1-2; d_gene: TRBD1; abundance: -; v_gene: TRBV5-4; CDR3aa: CASSSGQGDGYTF; CDR3nt: TGTGCCAGCAGCTCGGGACAGGGAGATGGCTACACCTTC
j_gene: TRBJ1-2; d_gene: TRBD1; abundance: -; v_gene: TRBV15; CDR3aa: CATSRAFNRGDGYTF; CDR3nt: TGTGCCACCAGCAGAGCCTTCAACAGGGGCGATGGCTACACCTTC
j_gene: TRBJ2-7; d_gene: -; abundance: -; v_gene: TRBV7-2; CDR3aa: CASSLGRGLPYEQYF; CDR3nt: TGTGCCAGCAGCTTAGGGCGGGGGCTCCCCTACGAGCAGTACTTC
j_gene: TRBJ2-7; d_gene: -; abundance: -; v_gene: TRBV5-5; CDR3aa: CASSWTQGTYEQYF; CDR3nt: TGTGCCAGCAGCTGGACCCAGGGGACCTACGAGCAGTACTTC
j_gene: TRBJ1-1; d_gene: -; abundance: few; v_gene: TRBV5-1; CDR3aa: CASSLVQARMNTEAFF; CDR3nt: TGCGCCAGCAGCTTGGTACAGGCCCGCATGAACACTGAAGCTTTCTTT
j_gene: TRBJ1-1; d_gene: -; abundance: -; v_gene: TRBV19; CDR3aa: CASQRNTEAFF; CDR3nt: TGTGCCAGTCAGCGGAACACTGAAGCTTTCTTT
j_gene: TRBJ2-3; d_gene: TRBD2; abundance: -; v_gene: TRBV2; CDR3aa: CASSEGAAGATDTQYF; CDR3nt: TGTGCCAGCAGTGAGGGAGCGGCGGGAGCCACAGATACGCAGTATTTT
j_gene: TRBJ2-1; d_gene: -; abundance: -; v_gene: TRBV5-4; CDR3aa: CASSLVEERFF; CDR3nt: TGTGCCAGCAGCTTAGTCGAGGAACGGTTCTTC